These 7 T cell receptor beta chains came from one sample sequenced in a study of untreated major depressive disorder. Whole-study results and caveats: TRBV05-01 (Vbeta 5.1) usage was higher in CD4+ T cells of depressed patients than controls.

Generated by immunoSEQ multiplex PCR, the TCRdb table keeps only in-frame clones and is missing some. This table has more than 25,000 clones, over 80% appearing once. Which antigens these TCRs recognize remains unknown. The source material was CD4+ T cells from PBMCs. Every receptor here comes from a woman between 25 and 40 years old with major depressive disorder.

V gene TRBV15 combines with J gene TRBJ2-5; no reliable D call. Between the trimmed V and J ends, which lost 8 bases and 5 bases, there was a span of 9 bases. CDR3 length: 11 residues. Germline CDR1 and CDR2: LNHNV and YYDKDF (reference sequence). CDR3 in DNA: TGTGCCACCGGAGAAGGGGAGACCCAGTACTTC. It specifies CATGEGETQYF.

The chain combines TRBV4-1 with TRBJ2-7; maybe TRBD1 (5 bases). Germline lookup yields CDR1 MGHRA and CDR2 YSYEKL. This CDR3 comprises 14 residues. V was trimmed by 4 bases and J by 4 bases, leaving 14 bases between them. CDR3 nucleotides: TGCGCCAGCAGCCCCTCTGACAGCCGTTACGAGCAGTACTTC. Protein: CASSPSDSRYEQYF.

The J gene is TRBJ2-1, the V gene TRBV4-3, with 8 positions matching TRBD1. The germline gives CDR1 LGHNA, CDR2 YSLEER. This CDR3 region has 16 residues. The V and J ends lost 0 bases and 6 bases, in that order; junction bases with no gene match: 7. The CDR3: CASSQDRQGALNEQFF. CDR3 nucleotide sequence: TGCGCCAGCAGCCAAGATAGGCAGGGGGCCCTCAATGAGCAGTTCTTC.

The chain carries TRBV11-3 and TRBJ2-3; tentatively, D is TRBD2 (5 bases). Germline V gene lookup returns CDR1 SGHNT and CDR2 YENEEA. Trimming cost V 0 bases and J 1 base, with 14 bases left between them. This CDR3 comprises 17 residues. The CDR3 sequence: CASSLDTLAGGTDTQYF. The CDR3 DNA sequence: TGTGCCAGCAGCTTAGATACCCTCGCGGGCGGCACAGATACGCAGTATTTT.

J is TRBJ2-5 and V is TRBV5-1; a possible D gene is TRBD2 (6 bases). This CDR3 comprises 19 residues. Trimming cost V 0 bases and J 4 bases, with 25 bases left between them. CDR1 is SGHRS and CDR2 is YFSETQ in the germline V gene. This CDR3 reads CASSLARAGRGGFVETQYF. The DNA for the CDR3 is TGCGCCAGCAGCTTGGCCAGGGCAGGGCGAGGAGGGTTCGTAGAGACCCAGTACTTC. Together with reference TRBV5-1 and TRBJ2-5, the CDR3 gives the full variable domain: KAGVTQTPRYLIKTRGQQVTLSCSPISGHRSVSWYQQTPGQGLQFLFEYFSETQRNKGNFPGRFSGRQFSNSRSEMNVSTLELGDSALYLCASSLARAGRGGFVETQYFGPGTRLLVL.

The sample holds one count of this clone. V and J are TRBV11-2 and TRBJ2-7; possibly TRBD1 or TRBD2 for D (5 bases each). Looked up from germline, CDR1 is SGHAT and CDR2 is FQNNGV. V dropped 7 bases and J dropped 4 bases, with 20 bases sitting between them. CDR3 length: 15 amino acids. The DNA of the CDR3 is TGTGCCAGCACACCCCAGACAGCGACTATTTACGAGCAGTACTTC. This translates into CASTPQTATIYEQYF.

J is TRBJ2-1 and V is TRBV11-3, with a tentative D call TRBD2 (6 bases). CDR3 length equals 15 residues. CDR1 is SGHNT, CDR2 YENEEA, per germline. V was cut by 7 bases and J by 3 bases, with 16 bases left in between. The CDR3 DNA sequence: TGTGCCAGCACTTCCCCGGGAGAGCTCTACAATGAGCAGTTCTTC. Its protein is CASTSPGELYNEQFF.